What follows describes a single T cell receptor (beta chain). This clone was counted a few times. No cognate antigen has been identified for it. The sample holds no much larger clone one base away, and base qualities are not on file. Libraries were made using the immunoSEQ multiplex PCR assay. The immuneACCESS repertoire file appears here via TCRdb, limited to in-frame rearrangements. These files lack a portion of the clones; in checked studies, under half of the deficit traces to unresolved V genes, and the cause of the others is not known. This sample is represented by 450,000 to 650,000 clones; 75% to 80% of them were singletons. Clones ranked in the top ten supply more than 0.01% of the sample. The sample belongs to a study of shared T cell receptors in the human thymus (dated by TCRdb to the early 2020s). Notes on the research overall: The study examined how self-reactive, shared T-cell receptor alpha chains are generated in the human thymus.

The same sample was also studied in work on human thymus T cells. The second study also describes: Immunologically healthy infants undergoing open corrective cardiac surgery for congenital heart defects in Finland were used as donors. Thymus tissue was obtained as surgical resects removed during corrective cardiac surgery. Both the thymic and the peripheral blood repertoires appeared to show biased V and J gene segment usage. Highly overlapping thymic TCR repertoires among unrelated individuals were reported in the related research. The study characterized TCR alpha and beta repertoires from eight infant thymus samples and four related peripheral blood samples. Donor ages ranging from roughly 6 to 250 days were recorded, and a handful of male and a couple of female infants were included in the cohort. Thymocytes were freed from the tissue by mechanical means and kept at -70 degrees C as pellets of roughly 8.5-31 million cells. A QIAsymphony instrument was used to extract genomic DNA from frozen cell pellets. The immunoSEQ multiplex PCR assay was used to amplify the TCRB and TCRAD loci from a standardized amount of quality-controlled genomic DNA. The amplicons spanned the V(D)J region and were long enough to cover the CDR3 and allow V and J genes to be identified. The amplicons were sequenced on an Illumina platform via the commercial immunoSEQ service. Primer bias and sequencing errors were corrected as previously described, and TCRAD and TCRB were defined on the basis of the IMGT database. Analysis of the repertoires was done with immunoSEQ Analyzer 3.0 and VDJTools and included basic statistics, V/J segment usage, diversity estimates, rarefaction and pairwise overlap. Diversity was estimated with Chao1, ChaoE, Efron-Thisted, Shannon and inverse Simpson indices, and also on datasets down-sampled to the smallest sample. Repertoire overlap was assessed by strict matching of CDR3 nucleotide sequence, V gene and J gene, and clustering was done by Jaccard-based multidimensional scaling. Thymus samples yielded on average roughly 810,000 unique TCRB clonotypes, compared with about 80,000 from blood samples.

The clonotype originates from a boy less than two years old with a congenital heart defect. Donor details come from another sample of the same person, matched by shared clones. Material for sequencing was thymocytes.

The DNA is TGTGCCAGTAGTCCAAGAACTGTCCGAGGAGGATCCTACGAGCAGTACTTC. It specifies CASSPRTVRGGSYEQYF. The chain links TRBV19 with TRBJ2-7; TRBD2 is a possible D gene, resting on 5 matching bases. CDR1 is given as LNHDA and CDR2 as SQIVND, both from the germline V gene (reference sequence). V was cut back by 5 bases and J by 1 base, leaving a gap of 21 bases between them. Taken from cysteine to phenylalanine, the CDR3 has 17 residues. Just the 51-base CDR3 DNA is kept, in frame starting at base 1.